The 22 T cell receptor beta chains reported below all come from one sample, sequenced in a study of STAT5B mutations in CD4+ large granular lymphocyte leukemia. Only in-frame clones appear in the TCRdb table, and some are missing; sequencing was by immunoSEQ multiplex PCR. The top ten hold 0.3% to 0.35% of the sample, which has fewer than 45,000 clones, 70% to 85% seen once. The sequencing sample was made of CD4+ T cells from blood buffy coats. These receptor sequences come from a human donor in good health.

The chain joins TRBV27 to TRBJ1-2; TRBD1 is a possible D gene (5 bases). Trimming stripped 1 base from V and 2 bases from J, with 8 bases between. This CDR3 is built from 14 residues. Germline loops: CDR1 MNHEY, CDR2 SMNVEV (reference sequence). CDR3 nucleotide sequence: TGTGCCAGCAGTTTATTACAGGAAAACTATGGCTACACCTTC. The encoded protein is CASSLLQENYGYTF.

This sequence joins TRBV2 and TRBJ2-1; D remains unclear. The ends were cut back, 7 bases at V and 0 bases at J, with 13 bases in the middle. Germline loops: CDR1 SNHLY, CDR2 FYNNEI. CDR3 length: 15 amino acids. CDR3 in DNA: TGTGCCAGCATCTCCCGCACGAGCTCCTACAATGAGCAGTTCTTC. Translation gives CASISRTSSYNEQFF.

The rearrangement links TRBV11-2 to TRBJ1-1, with unresolved D. Germline lookup yields CDR1 SGHAT and CDR2 FQNNGV. V was trimmed by 5 bases and J by 0 bases, leaving 7 bases between them. The CDR3 consists of 13 residues. The CDR3 is CASSPHLNTEAFF. As DNA, the CDR3 is TGTGCCAGCAGCCCCCATCTGAACACTGAAGCTTTCTTT.

The chain employs TRBV5-1 and TRBJ1-2; a weak D match, TRBD1 (6 bases). In germline, CDR1 is SGHRS, CDR2 YFSETQ. The CDR3 length is 14 residues. V was cut by 0 bases and J by 4 bases, with 10 bases left in between. CDR3 region: CASSLEQGSYGYTF. CDR3 sequence (DNA): TGCGCCAGCAGCTTGGAGCAGGGGAGCTATGGCTACACCTTC. The whole variable domain, filled in from reference TRBV5-1 and TRBJ1-2, reads KAGVTQTPRYLIKTRGQQVTLSCSPISGHRSVSWYQQTPGQGLQFLFEYFSETQRNKGNFPGRFSGRQFSNSRSEMNVSTLELGDSALYLCASSLEQGSYGYTFGSGTRLTVV.

The J gene is TRBJ2-7, the V gene TRBV6-5; no reliable D call. This CDR3 region has 13 residues. The germline V gene encodes CDR1 MNHEY and CDR2 SVGAGI. The V end was cut by 2 bases, the J end by 1 base, with 6 bases between. CDR3 in amino acids: CASSYENSYEQYF. CDR3 bases: TGTGCCAGCAGTTACGAAAATTCCTACGAGCAGTACTTC.

V usage is TRBV11-1 and J usage is TRBJ1-4; D is uncertain. The CDR3 sequence is 15 residues long. V shed 0 bases and J shed 9 bases, with 14 bases lying between them. Germline CDR1 is SGHAT and CDR2 is FQDESV (reference sequence). CDR3 sequence reads: CASSLARAPQQKLFF. CDR3 coding DNA: TGTGCCAGCAGCTTAGCCCGGGCACCACAACAAAAACTGTTTTTT.

The chain links TRBV5-4 to TRBJ1-1; D possibly corresponds to TRBD1 (5 bases). Trimming cost V 0 bases and J 4 bases, with 13 bases left between them. The length of the CDR3 is 15 residues. Germline values: CDR1 SGHNT, CDR2 YYREEE (reference sequence). The CDR3 DNA reads as TGTGCCAGCAGCTTGGGAAGTGGGGCCGGCACTGAAGCTTTCTTT. Its protein is CASSLGSGAGTEAFF.

Turning to this clone: Other DNA sequences of this sample code for an identical CDR3. The V call is TRBV27, the J call TRBJ2-7; D might be TRBD2 (7 bases). The CDR3 is made up of 14 amino acids. V was pared by 3 bases and J by 2 bases, with 11 bases between. CDR1 and CDR2 (germline): MNHEY, SMNVEV (reference sequence). The CDR3 loop reads CASSFGGPPYEQYF. DNA for the CDR3: TGTGCCAGCAGTTTCGGGGGGCCCCCCTACGAGCAGTACTTC.

This clone appeared a single time. The chain carries TRBV18 and TRBJ1-1, with TRBD1 identical over 7 bases. The CDR3 is 18 amino acids. V lost 3 bases, J lost 3 bases, and 16 bases stayed unmatched. The germline gives CDR1 KGHSH, CDR2 LQKENI. The CDR3: CASSPRSRQGGGDTEAFF. CDR3 in DNA: TGTGCCAGCTCACCGCGATCACGACAGGGAGGAGGCGACACTGAAGCTTTCTTT.

The V call is TRBV6-1, the J call TRBJ1-1; unclear D gene. The length of the CDR3 is 14 residues. Germline CDR1 reads MNHNS; CDR2 reads SASEGT. The germline V and J ends were trimmed by 2 bases and 1 base, with 8 bases remaining between them. The CDR3 nucleotides are TGTGCCAGCAGTGAAAGTCCAGAGAACACTGAAGCTTTCTTT. It is translated as CASSESPENTEAFF.

V usage is TRBV7-2 and J usage is TRBJ2-2; D might be TRBD2 (8 bases). The CDR3 runs to 19 residues. The V and J ends lost 1 base and 2 bases respectively, with 20 bases between them. CDR1 is SGHTA, CDR2 FQGNSA, per germline. CDR3 protein: CASSLGWVGRGPNTGELFF. CDR3 DNA sequence: TGTGCCAGCAGCTTAGGATGGGTCGGGAGGGGGCCAAACACCGGGGAGCTGTTTTTT.

This clone was observed a handful of times. The rearrangement links TRBV10-3 to TRBJ1-1; possible D gene TRBD1, 5 bases. There are 14 residues in the CDR3. V gave up 4 bases and J gave up 0 bases, with 9 bases separating them. Germline lookup yields CDR1 ENHRY and CDR2 SYGVKD. DNA for the CDR3: TGTGCCATCAGTGGGGGCAGGATGAACACTGAAGCTTTCTTT. Encoded protein: CAISGGRMNTEAFF.

The chain uses TRBV15 and TRBJ2-5; 7 bases fit TRBD2. Germline CDR1 reads LNHNV; CDR2 reads YYDKDF (reference sequence). The CDR3 runs 18 residues. With V trimmed by 0 bases and J by 4 bases, 14 bases remained unmatched. CDR3 bases: TGTGCCACCAGCAGAGAAAGGGCTAGCGGAACCTCTGTAGAGACCCAGTACTTC. The encoded protein is CATSRERASGTSVETQYF.

The CDR3 region has the DNA TGTGCCAGCAGAGAGCGGGGGCCCTACGAGCAGTACTTC. It is translated as CASRERGPYEQYF. The J gene is TRBJ2-7, the V gene TRBV6-5, with 8 nucleotides matching TRBD2. The ends lost 6 bases at V and 2 bases at J; junction bases unmatched: 3. The CDR3 loop spans 13 amino acids. Germline CDR1 reads MNHEY; CDR2 reads SVGAGI.

This clone was seen a few times. This chain links TRBV7-3 with TRBJ1-5, with D tentatively TRBD1 (5 bases). The CDR3 sequence is 14 residues long. The V gene's germline CDR1 is SGHTA and CDR2 FQGTGA. Trimming removed 4 bases at V and 5 bases at J, with 12 bases between. CDR3 nucleotide sequence: TGTGCCAGCAGCTCGGGGAGGGGAGATCAGCCCCAGCATTTT. Protein sequence: CASSSGRGDQPQHF.

The chain recombines TRBV6-5 with TRBJ2-7; D could derive from TRBD1 or TRBD2 (5 bases each). V was cut by 6 bases and J by 2 bases, with 14 bases left in between. The CDR3 loop spans 14 amino acids. CDR1 and CDR2 (germline): MNHEY, SVGAGI. CDR3 residues: CASRSAGTAYEQYF. The DNA of the CDR3 is TGTGCCAGCAGGTCCGCCGGGACGGCCTACGAGCAGTACTTC.

This chain joins TRBV7-9 and TRBJ1-1; D is perhaps TRBD1 (5 bases). Germline V lookup: CDR1 SEHNR, CDR2 FQNEAQ (reference sequence). V gave up 5 bases and J gave up 0 bases, with 16 bases separating them. CDR3 size: 16 residues. The CDR3 region is CASSPPGGVMNTEAFF. CDR3 nucleotide sequence: TGTGCCAGCAGCCCCCCCGGGGGGGTCATGAACACTGAAGCTTTCTTT.

This clone was picked up one time. The genes are TRBV15 and TRBJ1-1, with 7 nucleotides matching TRBD1. J lost 6 bases, V lost 1 base, and 14 bases had no gene match. Germline V gives CDR1 LNHNV, CDR2 YYDKDF (reference sequence). This CDR3 comprises 17 residues. The CDR3 region has the DNA TGTGCCACCAGCAGAGGGTTACAGGGGTGGTTAGATGCTGAAGCTTTCTTT. It translates to CATSRGLQGWLDAEAFF.

The J gene is TRBJ1-3, the V gene TRBV4-2; D call uncertain. This CDR3 has 15 residues. Germline V gene data show CDR1 as LGHNA and CDR2 as YNFKEQ. V dropped 0 bases and J dropped 0 bases, with 6 bases sitting between them. The CDR3 region is CASSQDGNSGNTIYF. DNA of the CDR3: TGTGCCAGCAGCCAAGATGGTAACTCTGGAAACACCATATATTTT.

The chain couples TRBV6-6 to TRBJ1-2; possibly TRBD1 for D (6 bases). Germline-derived CDR1 and CDR2 are MNHNY and SVGAGI (reference sequence). Deletions cut 6 bases from V and 2 bases from J, with 10 bases between. The CDR3 has 13 amino acids. CDR3 residues: CASREGGNYGYTF. CDR3 in DNA: TGTGCCAGCAGGGAAGGGGGGAACTATGGCTACACCTTC.

The rearrangement links TRBV28 to TRBJ2-1; no firm D call. Germline V CDR1 and CDR2: MDHEN, SYDVKM. The CDR3 extends over 11 amino acids. V gave up 7 bases and J gave up 6 bases, with 7 bases separating them. The CDR3 loop reads CASTQSNEQFF. DNA for the CDR3: TGTGCCAGCACCCAAAGCAATGAGCAGTTCTTC.

The table lists this clone with a few counts. The chain employs TRBV19 and TRBJ2-2; the D is unclear. The length of the CDR3 is 14 residues. Trimming cost V 4 bases and J 2 bases, with 8 bases left between them. Per germline, CDR1 LNHDA and CDR2 SQIVND (reference sequence). In DNA, the CDR3 is TGTGCCAGTAGTAGCCTTAGTAACACCGGGGAGCTGTTTTTT. As protein: CASSSLSNTGELFF.